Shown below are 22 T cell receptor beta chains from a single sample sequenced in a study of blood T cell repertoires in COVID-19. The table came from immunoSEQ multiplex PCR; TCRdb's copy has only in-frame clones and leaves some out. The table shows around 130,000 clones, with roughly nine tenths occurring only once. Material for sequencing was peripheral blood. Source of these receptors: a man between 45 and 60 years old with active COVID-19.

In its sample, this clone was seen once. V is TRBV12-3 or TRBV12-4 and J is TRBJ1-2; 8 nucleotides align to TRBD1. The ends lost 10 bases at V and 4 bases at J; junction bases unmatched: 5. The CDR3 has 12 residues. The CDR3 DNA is TGTGCCATCCCAGGGGGCGGCTATGGCTACACCTTC. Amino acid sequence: CAIPGGGYGYTF.

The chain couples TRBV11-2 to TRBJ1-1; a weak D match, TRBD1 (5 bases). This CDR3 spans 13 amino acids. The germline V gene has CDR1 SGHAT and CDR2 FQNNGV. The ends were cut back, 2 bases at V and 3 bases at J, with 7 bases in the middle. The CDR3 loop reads CASSLIRDTEAFF. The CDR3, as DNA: TGTGCCAGCAGCTTAATCAGGGACACTGAAGCTTTCTTT.

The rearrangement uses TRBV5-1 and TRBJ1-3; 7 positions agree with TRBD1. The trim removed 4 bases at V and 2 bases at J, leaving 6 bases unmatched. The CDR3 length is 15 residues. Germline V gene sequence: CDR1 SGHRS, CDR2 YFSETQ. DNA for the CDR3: TGCGCCAGCAGCGGACGACAGGGAGCTGGAAACACCATATATTTT. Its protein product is CASSGRQGAGNTIYF.

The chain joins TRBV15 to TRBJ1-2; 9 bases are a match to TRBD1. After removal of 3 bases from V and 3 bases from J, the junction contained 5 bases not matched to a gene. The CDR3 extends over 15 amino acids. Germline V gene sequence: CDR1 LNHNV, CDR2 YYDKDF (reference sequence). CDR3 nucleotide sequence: TGTGCCACCAGCAGGGACAGGGGTTCGGACTATGGCTACACCTTC. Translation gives CATSRDRGSDYGYTF.

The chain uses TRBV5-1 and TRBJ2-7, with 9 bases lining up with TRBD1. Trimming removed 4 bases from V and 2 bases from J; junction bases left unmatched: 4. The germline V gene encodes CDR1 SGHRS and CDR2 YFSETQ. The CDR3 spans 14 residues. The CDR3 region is CASSPWDRAYEQYF. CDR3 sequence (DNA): TGCGCCAGCAGCCCCTGGGACAGGGCCTACGAGCAGTACTTC.

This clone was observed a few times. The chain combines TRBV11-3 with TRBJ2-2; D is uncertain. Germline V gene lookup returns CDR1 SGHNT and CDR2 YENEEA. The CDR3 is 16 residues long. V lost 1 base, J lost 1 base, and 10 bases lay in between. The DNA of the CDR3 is TGTGCCAGCAGCTTAGGGGCCCCCTTGAACACCGGGGAGCTGTTTTTT. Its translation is CASSLGAPLNTGELFF.

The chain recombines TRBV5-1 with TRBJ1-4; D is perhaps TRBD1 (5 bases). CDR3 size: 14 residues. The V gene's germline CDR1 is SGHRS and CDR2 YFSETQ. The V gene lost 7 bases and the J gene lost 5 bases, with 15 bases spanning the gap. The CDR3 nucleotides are TGCGCCAGCGGTACTGGACAACCGAATGAAAAACTGTTTTTT. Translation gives CASGTGQPNEKLFF.

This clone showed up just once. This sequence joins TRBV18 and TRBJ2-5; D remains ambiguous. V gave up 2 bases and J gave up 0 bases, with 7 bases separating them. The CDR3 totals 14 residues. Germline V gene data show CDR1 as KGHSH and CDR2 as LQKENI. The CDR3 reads CASSPSANQETQYF. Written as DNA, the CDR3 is TGTGCCAGCTCACCATCCGCGAACCAAGAGACCCAGTACTTC.

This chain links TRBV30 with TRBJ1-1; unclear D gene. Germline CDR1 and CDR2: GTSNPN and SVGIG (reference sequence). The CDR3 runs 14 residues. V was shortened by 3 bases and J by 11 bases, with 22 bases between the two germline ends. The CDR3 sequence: CAWSPGILKHRAFF. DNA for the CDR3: TGTGCCTGGAGCCCCGGGATCCTAAAACACCGGGCTTTCTTT.

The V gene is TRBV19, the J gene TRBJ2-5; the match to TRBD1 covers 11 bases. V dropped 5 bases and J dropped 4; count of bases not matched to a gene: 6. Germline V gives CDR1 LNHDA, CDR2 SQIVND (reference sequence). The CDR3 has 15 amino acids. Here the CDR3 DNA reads TGTGCCAGTAGTGGTGGACAGGGGGCATCAGAGACCCAGTACTTC. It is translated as CASSGGQGASETQYF.

CDR3 sequence (DNA): TGCAGCGTACCGGGACAGCGACAAGGCAATGAGCAGTTCTTC. The encoded protein is CSVPGQRQGNEQFF. The J gene is TRBJ2-1, the V gene TRBV29-1; TRBD1 matches 7 bases. Trimming took 6 bases from V and 6 from J; bases not matched to a gene: 11. The germline CDR1 and CDR2 sequences are SQVTM and ANQGSEA. The CDR3 runs to 14 residues.

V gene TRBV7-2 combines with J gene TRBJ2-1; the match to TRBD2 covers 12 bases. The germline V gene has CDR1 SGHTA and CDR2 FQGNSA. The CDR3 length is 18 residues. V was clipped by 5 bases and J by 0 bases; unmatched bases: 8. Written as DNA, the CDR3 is TGTGCCAGCAGCCCAAGGACTAGCGGGACTACCTCCTACAATGAGCAGTTCTTC. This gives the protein CASSPRTSGTTSYNEQFF.

DNA of the CDR3: TGCGCCAGCAGCCCCGACAGGGGGTGGGCCGGGGAGCTGTTTTTT. As protein: CASSPDRGWAGELFF. The chain links TRBV5-1 to TRBJ2-2; 9 nucleotides agree with TRBD1. Trimming took 4 bases from V and 6 from J; bases not matched to a gene: 7. The CDR3 extends over 15 amino acids. Germline V CDR1 and CDR2: SGHRS, YFSETQ. Based on the CDR3 plus reference TRBV5-1 and TRBJ2-2, the full variable domain is KAGVTQTPRYLIKTRGQQVTLSCSPISGHRSVSWYQQTPGQGLQFLFEYFSETQRNKGNFPGRFSGRQFSNSRSEMNVSTLELGDSALYLCASSPDRGWAGELFFGEGSRLTVL.

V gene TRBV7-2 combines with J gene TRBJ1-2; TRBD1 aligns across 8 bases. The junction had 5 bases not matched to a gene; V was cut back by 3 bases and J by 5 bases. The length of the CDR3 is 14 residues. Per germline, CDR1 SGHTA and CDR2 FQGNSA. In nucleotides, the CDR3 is TGTGCCAGCAGCTTCGGACAGGGACCGTATGGCTACACCTTC. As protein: CASSFGQGPYGYTF.

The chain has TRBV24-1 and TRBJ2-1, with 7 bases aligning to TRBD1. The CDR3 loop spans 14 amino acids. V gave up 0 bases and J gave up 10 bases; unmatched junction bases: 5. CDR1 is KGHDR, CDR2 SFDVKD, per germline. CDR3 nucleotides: TGTGCCACCAGTGATTTGGACAGGGTTGGCGAGCAGTTCTTC. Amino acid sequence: CATSDLDRVGEQFF.

DNA of the CDR3: TGTGCCAGCAGCCCCCGGACTAGCGGGCAAAGCACAGATACGCAGTATTTT. This gives the protein CASSPRTSGQSTDTQYF. The gene calls are TRBV7-8 and TRBJ2-3; 11 bases map to TRBD2. The CDR3 is made up of 17 amino acids. V lost 5 bases, J lost 0 bases, and 7 bases stayed unmatched. Germline loops: CDR1 SGHVS, CDR2 FQNEAQ.

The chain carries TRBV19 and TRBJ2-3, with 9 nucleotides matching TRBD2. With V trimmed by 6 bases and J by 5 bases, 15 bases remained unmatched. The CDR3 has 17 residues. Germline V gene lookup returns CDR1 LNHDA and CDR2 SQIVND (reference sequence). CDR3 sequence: CASRDLGRGGLGDTQYF. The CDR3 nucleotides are TGTGCCAGTAGGGATTTAGGGCGGGGGGGCCTCGGAGATACGCAGTATTTT.

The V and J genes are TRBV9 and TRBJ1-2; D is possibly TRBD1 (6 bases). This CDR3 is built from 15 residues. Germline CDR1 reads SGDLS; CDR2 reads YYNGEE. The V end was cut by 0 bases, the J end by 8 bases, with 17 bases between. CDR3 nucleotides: TGTGCCAGCAGCGTAGGACAGGTCCAAGGTGCCGGCTACACCTTC. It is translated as CASSVGQVQGAGYTF. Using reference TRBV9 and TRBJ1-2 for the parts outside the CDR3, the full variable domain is DSGVTQTPKHLITATGQRVTLRCSPRSGDLSVYWYQQSLDQGLQFLIQYYNGEERAKGNILERFSAQQFPDLHSELNLSSLELGDSALYFCASSVGQVQGAGYTFGSGTRLTVV.

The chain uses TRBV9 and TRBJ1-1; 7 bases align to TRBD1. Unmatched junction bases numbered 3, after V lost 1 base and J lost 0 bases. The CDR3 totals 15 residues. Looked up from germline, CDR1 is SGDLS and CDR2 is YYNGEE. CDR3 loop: CASSVRGQLNTEAFF. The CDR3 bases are TGTGCCAGCAGCGTAAGGGGACAGCTGAACACTGAAGCTTTCTTT.

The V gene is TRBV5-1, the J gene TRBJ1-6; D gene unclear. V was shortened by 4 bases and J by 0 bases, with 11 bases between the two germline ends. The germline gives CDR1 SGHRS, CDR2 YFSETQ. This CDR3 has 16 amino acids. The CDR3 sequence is CASSPTPNSYNSPLHF. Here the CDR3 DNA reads TGCGCCAGCAGCCCGACACCGAACTCCTATAATTCACCCCTCCACTTT. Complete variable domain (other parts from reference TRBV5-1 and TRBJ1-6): KAGVTQTPRYLIKTRGQQVTLSCSPISGHRSVSWYQQTPGQGLQFLFEYFSETQRNKGNFPGRFSGRQFSNSRSEMNVSTLELGDSALYLCASSPTPNSYNSPLHFGNGTRLTVT.

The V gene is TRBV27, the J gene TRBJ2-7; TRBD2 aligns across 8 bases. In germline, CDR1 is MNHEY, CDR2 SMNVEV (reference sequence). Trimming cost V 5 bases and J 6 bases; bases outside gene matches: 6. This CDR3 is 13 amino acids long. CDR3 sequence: CASSGRGVSEQYF. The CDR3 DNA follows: TGTGCCAGCAGTGGGCGGGGGGTAAGCGAGCAGTACTTC.

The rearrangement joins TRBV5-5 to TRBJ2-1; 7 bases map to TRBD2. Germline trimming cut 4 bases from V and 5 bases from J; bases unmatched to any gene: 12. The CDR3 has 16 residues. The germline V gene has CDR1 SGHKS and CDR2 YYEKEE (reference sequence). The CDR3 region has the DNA TGTGCCAGCAGCCAATTAGCGGGTCCTGGGCACAATGAGCAGTTCTTC. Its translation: CASSQLAGPGHNEQFF.